These 27 T cell receptor beta chains were all obtained from the same sample, sequenced in a study of Ad26.COV2.S vaccination and SARS-CoV-2 variants. The treatment here: about 20 received Ad26.COV2.S at low or high dose, single or two shots; about 5 received placebo; per-sample allocation not given. Sampling was performed 63 days after the first vaccine or placebo injection. Measured with immunoSEQ multiplex PCR; TCRdb has only the in-frame clones, and not every one. The sample shows approximately 300,000 clones, about 86% of them seen only once. This specimen consisted of peripheral blood, obtained in a trial of Ad26.COV2.S vaccine versus placebo. Receptor source: a person aged 18-60 years who received the Ad26.COV2.S COVID-19 vaccine or a placebo.

This chain uses TRBV25-1 with TRBJ2-7, with D maybe TRBD2 (5 bases). The CDR3 runs to 14 residues. Trimming pared 7 bases from V and 0 bases from J, leaving 13 bases between. CDR1 is MGHDK, CDR2 SYGVNS, per germline. The CDR3 coding sequence is TGTGCCAGCACCGGAGCGGACCCCTCCTACGAGCAGTACTTC. It is translated as CASTGADPSYEQYF.

The J gene is TRBJ1-2, the V gene TRBV5-4, with TRBD1 matching 9 bases. V gave up 2 bases and J gave up 8 bases; unmatched junction bases: 10. Germline V lookup: CDR1 SGHNT, CDR2 YYREEE (reference sequence). This CDR3 comprises 15 residues. CDR3 bases: TGTGCCAGCAGCTTCCCCCGGGGACAGGGAAACGGCTACACCTTC. It is translated as CASSFPRGQGNGYTF.

The chain is built from TRBV5-1 and TRBJ1-2; D gene unclear. The CDR3 runs to 14 residues. Germline CDR1 reads SGHRS; CDR2 reads YFSETQ. The V and J ends lost 1 base and 2 bases respectively, with 9 bases between them. The CDR3 region has the DNA TGCGCCAGCAGCTTGTCGGCGGAGAACTATGGCTACACCTTC. Its translation: CASSLSAENYGYTF.

The rearrangement joins TRBV29-1 to TRBJ2-6; maybe TRBD2 (5 bases). Deletions cut 4 bases from V and 11 bases from J, with 24 bases between. CDR1 SQVTM and CDR2 ANQGSEA come from the germline V gene. The CDR3 runs 16 residues. CDR3 DNA sequence: TGCAGCGTTGGTGCCGGGGTAGGCGGCGTTCCCGACGTCCTGACTTTC. This sequence encodes CSVGAGVGGVPDVLTF.

This clone appeared once. This chain links TRBV7-3 with TRBJ2-3; 9 bases fit TRBD1. Germline assignment: CDR1 SGHTA and CDR2 FQGTGA. This CDR3 has 14 residues. Trimming cost V 2 bases and J 4 bases; bases outside gene matches: 1. The CDR3 bases are TGTGCCAGCAGCTTACGGACAGGGGCAGATACGCAGTATTTT. It yields the protein CASSLRTGADTQYF.

V gene TRBV9 combines with J gene TRBJ2-2, with TRBD2 matching over 12 bases. Germline V gives CDR1 SGDLS, CDR2 YYNGEE. V trimming: 1 base; J trimming: 5 bases; junction bases outside the gene matches: 18. The CDR3 is 21 amino acids. The chain's CDR3 is CASSVPPLFHPSGGETGELFF. CDR3 nucleotides: TGTGCCAGCAGCGTACCCCCTCTCTTTCACCCTAGCGGGGGGGAGACCGGGGAGCTGTTTTTT.

V usage is TRBV6-5 and J usage is TRBJ1-1; tentatively, D is TRBD1 (5 bases). The CDR3 length is 15 residues. The V end lost 6 bases, the J end lost 1 base, and 15 bases lay between the germline ends. CDR1 MNHEY and CDR2 SVGAGI come from the germline V gene. This CDR3 is CASRTSGLPNTEAFF. The CDR3 nucleotides are TGTGCCAGCAGAACGTCGGGACTCCCGAACACTGAAGCTTTCTTT.

This chain uses TRBV2 with TRBJ1-2; possible D gene TRBD1, 5 bases. The CDR3 consists of 16 residues. Per germline, CDR1 SNHLY and CDR2 FYNNEI. V was trimmed by 10 bases and J by 5 bases, leaving 26 bases between them. The CDR3: CAITTPDSWVSYGYTF. The CDR3 DNA reads TGTGCCATCACAACACCCGACAGTTGGGTTAGTTATGGCTACACCTTC.

In its sample, this clone was seen a few times. The J gene is TRBJ1-3, the V gene TRBV4-1, with TRBD1 matching 7 bases. Trimming cost V 0 bases and J 3 bases; bases outside gene matches: 5. The CDR3 totals 16 residues. The germline CDR1 and CDR2 sequences are MGHRA and YSYEKL. The CDR3 here is CASSQDEGAIGNTIYF. The CDR3, as DNA: TGCGCCAGCAGCCAAGATGAGGGGGCGATTGGAAACACCATATATTTT.

This chain uses TRBV11-2 with TRBJ1-2, with D unresolved. From germline, CDR1 is SGHAT and CDR2 FQNNGV. CDR3 length equals 16 residues. Trimming took 3 bases from V and 5 from J, leaving 19 bases between them. The DNA for the CDR3 is TGTGCCAGCAGCTTTGGGTCCACCCCTAGGTGGTATGGCTACACCTTC. Its translation: CASSFGSTPRWYGYTF.

This sequence joins TRBV5-5 and TRBJ1-2, with 9 bases that match TRBD1. This CDR3 contains 18 residues. After removal of 4 bases from V and 3 bases from J, the junction contained 16 bases not matched to a gene. Germline assignment: CDR1 SGHKS and CDR2 YYEKEE (reference sequence). CDR3 protein: CASSRNLAGTGKYYGYTF. The CDR3 coding sequence is TGTGCCAGCAGCCGGAATCTAGCGGGGACAGGGAAGTACTATGGCTACACCTTC.

The chain couples TRBV6-2 or TRBV6-3 to TRBJ2-7; 7 nucleotides agree with TRBD1. This CDR3 region has 16 residues. Germline assignment: CDR1 MNHEY and CDR2 SVGEGT. V trimming: 5 bases; J trimming: 4 bases; junction bases outside the gene matches: 14. CDR3 sequence reads: CASSQRIGGAEYEQYF. Here the CDR3 DNA reads TGTGCCAGCAGTCAAAGGATAGGGGGCGCAGAGTACGAGCAGTACTTC.

This chain connects TRBV2 to TRBJ2-2; 9 nucleotides align to TRBD2. There are 17 residues in the CDR3. V gave up 5 bases and J gave up 5 bases; unmatched junction bases: 12. Germline CDR1 and CDR2: SNHLY and FYNNEI. The CDR3 DNA sequence: TGTGCCAGCAGTCCTAAACGGGTCAGCGGGGGGACCGGGGAGCTGTTTTTT. Encoded protein: CASSPKRVSGGTGELFF. The variable domain in full, with the rest retrieved from reference TRBV2 and TRBJ2-2, is EPEVTQTPSHQVTQMGQEVILRCVPISNHLYFYWYRQILGQKVEFLVSFYNNEISEKSEIFDDQFSVERPDGSNFTLKIRSTKLEDSAMYFCASSPKRVSGGTGELFFGEGSRLTVL.

This clone appeared once. CDR3 sequence: CASSYSGTGIGTNEAFF. The CDR3 DNA follows: TGTGCCAGCAGTTACTCCGGGACAGGGATTGGAACGAATGAAGCTTTCTTT. This chain uses TRBV6-2 or TRBV6-3 with TRBJ1-1; 9 bases line up with TRBD1. J lost 7 bases, V lost 0 bases, and 12 bases had no gene match. This CDR3 is built from 17 residues. Per germline, CDR1 MNHEY and CDR2 SVGEGT.

The CDR3 DNA sequence: TGCAGCGCGGGGGACTTCACAGATACGCAGTATTTT. Its protein is CSAGDFTDTQYF. This chain links TRBV29-1 with TRBJ2-3; a weak D match, TRBD2 (6 bases). The CDR3 runs to 12 residues. The V end lost 7 bases, the J end lost 2 bases, and 10 bases lay between the germline ends. CDR1 is SQVTM and CDR2 is ANQGSEA in the germline V gene.

The V call is TRBV2, the J call TRBJ2-2, with D perhaps TRBD1 (5 bases). CDR1 is SNHLY, CDR2 FYNNEI, per germline. The V and J ends lost 3 bases and 5 bases respectively, with 10 bases between them. This CDR3 comprises 14 residues. CDR3 in DNA: TGTGCCAGCAGTGACAGGGTGGCAACCGGGGAGCTGTTTTTT. This translates into CASSDRVATGELFF.

The chain recombines TRBV5-1 with TRBJ2-2; TRBD1 might be the D (6 bases). Trimming removed 0 bases from V and 4 bases from J, with 10 bases in between. Per germline, CDR1 SGHRS and CDR2 YFSETQ. There are 15 residues in the CDR3. CDR3 nucleotide sequence: TGCGCCAGCAGCTTGGGGGGGCAGAGCACCGGGGAGCTGTTTTTT. It specifies CASSLGGQSTGELFF.

The count of this clone is one. The CDR3 region has the DNA TGTGCCAGCAGCTTAACAGGGGAAAACACCGGGGAGCTGTTTTTT. This translates into CASSLTGENTGELFF. The rearrangement uses TRBV5-6 and TRBJ2-2, with 7 bases that match TRBD1. Germline loops: CDR1 SGHDT, CDR2 YYEEEE. CDR3 length: 15 residues. V trimming: 2 bases; J trimming: 2 bases; junction bases outside the gene matches: 3.

The chain links TRBV9 to TRBJ1-5; no clear D gene. V gave up 3 bases and J gave up 3 bases, with 13 bases separating them. This CDR3 contains 15 residues. Germline V gives CDR1 SGDLS, CDR2 YYNGEE. The CDR3 coding sequence is TGTGCCAGCAGCGGGAATGGGCAGTTCAATCAGCCCCAGCATTTT. This translates into CASSGNGQFNQPQHF. Full variable domain (missing parts from reference TRBV9 and TRBJ1-5): DSGVTQTPKHLITATGQRVTLRCSPRSGDLSVYWYQQSLDQGLQFLIQYYNGEERAKGNILERFSAQQFPDLHSELNLSSLELGDSALYFCASSGNGQFNQPQHFGDGTRLSIL.

This chain connects TRBV23-1 to TRBJ2-1; 7 positions match TRBD2. TRBV23-1 is an ORF; its function is uncertain. J was trimmed by 5 bases and V by 7 bases; bases with no gene match: 17. The CDR3 has 17 residues. The CDR3 loop is CASKPPNLQREDNEQFF. In DNA form, the CDR3 reads TGCGCCAGCAAGCCTCCAAACCTCCAGCGGGAAGACAATGAGCAGTTCTTC.

Concerning this clone: This specimen includes other DNA sequences encoding the same CDR3. This rearrangement joins TRBV5-1 to TRBJ2-2; D remains ambiguous. This CDR3 comprises 12 residues. CDR1 is SGHRS and CDR2 is YFSETQ in the germline V gene. The ends were cut back, 5 bases at V and 1 base at J, with 3 bases in the middle. CDR3 DNA: TGCGCCAGCAGTTTGAACACCGGGGAGCTGTTTTTT. This codes for CASSLNTGELFF.

The chain uses TRBV4-2 and TRBJ1-1, with D unresolved. The CDR3 loop spans 14 amino acids. V was shortened by 5 bases and J by 5 bases, with 15 bases between the two germline ends. Germline CDR1 LGHNA, CDR2 YNFKEQ. DNA for the CDR3: TGTGCCAGCAGCTCCACCCAGGTGGGGACTGAAGCTTTCTTT. Its protein is CASSSTQVGTEAFF.

V is TRBV7-8 and J is TRBJ1-6; unclear D gene. There are 15 residues in the CDR3. The V end was cut by 1 base, the J end by 7 bases, with 11 bases between. CDR1 SGHVS and CDR2 FQNEAQ come from the germline V gene. CDR3 sequence: CASSLGRHLNSPLHF. CDR3 coding DNA: TGTGCCAGCAGCTTAGGCCGGCACCTGAATTCACCCCTCCACTTT. Variable domain in full (rest from reference TRBV7-8 and TRBJ1-6): GAGVSQSPRYKVAKRGQDVALRCDPISGHVSLFWYQQALGQGPEFLTYFQNEAQLDKSGLPSDRFFAERPEGSVSTLKIQRTQQEDSAVYLCASSLGRHLNSPLHFGNGTRLTVT.

The genes are TRBV7-2 and TRBJ2-7, with 7 bases aligning to TRBD1. The CDR3 extends over 13 amino acids. Germline CDR1 reads SGHTA; CDR2 reads FQGNSA. With V trimmed by 5 bases and J by 4 bases, 5 bases remained unmatched. CDR3 sequence (DNA): TGTGCCAGCAGCCCTGGGACAGAATACGAGCAGTACTTC. This encodes CASSPGTEYEQYF. Full variable domain (remainder filled in from reference TRBV7-2 and TRBJ2-7): GAGVSQSPSNKVTEKGKDVELRCDPISGHTALYWYRQSLGQGLEFLIYFQGNSAPDKSGLPSDRFSAERTGGSVSTLTIQRTQQEDSAVYLCASSPGTEYEQYFGPGTRLTVT.

V is TRBV10-3 and J is TRBJ1-5; tentative D call: TRBD1 (6 bases). Germline V lookup: CDR1 ENHRY, CDR2 SYGVKD. Trimming left V 3 bases short and J 6 bases short, with 12 bases between. The CDR3 length is 14 residues. Here the CDR3 DNA reads TGTGCCATCAGTGATAGAGGGGGAAGTCAGCCCCAGCATTTT. Residues: CAISDRGGSQPQHF.

This chain connects TRBV3-1 (or the pseudogene TRBV3-2) to TRBJ1-5; D is uncertain. V lost 1 base and J lost 0, with 10 bases in between. Germline V CDR1 and CDR2: LGHDT, YNNKEL (reference sequence). There are 16 residues in the CDR3. CDR3 nucleotide sequence: TGTGCCAGCAGCCAAGTTGAGGTCTATAGCAATCAGCCCCAGCATTTT. Its translation: CASSQVEVYSNQPQHF.

The chain joins TRBV6-5 to TRBJ1-1; no definite D call. Trimming cost V 7 bases and J 9 bases, with 18 bases left between them. The CDR3 is 13 residues long. CDR1 and CDR2 (germline): MNHEY, SVGAGI. The CDR3 reads CASIPPETEKAFF. For the CDR3, the DNA is TGTGCCAGCATCCCCCCCGAAACGGAGAAAGCTTTCTTT.